The 8 T cell receptor beta chains listed next were all sequenced from one sample in a study of Graves' ophthalmopathy and Graves' hyperthyroidism. CDR3 regions of TCR beta were amplified from RNA transcripts. Second-round multiplex PCR came after a first-round RT-PCR that employed HTBI primers. MiXCR was run by TCRdb on the multiplex PCR reads, yielding one entry per CDR3 protein. The sample lists about 400,000 distinct CDR3 sequences, around 17% seen once, with 1.5% to 2% in the top ten. Sequenced material: peripheral blood. The receptors originated from a young woman with Graves' ophthalmopathy.

This clonotype appeared a single time. This chain joins TRBV6-1 and TRBJ1-6; D is undetermined. The V gene lost 7 bases and the J gene lost 10 bases, with 17 bases spanning the gap. Germline CDR1 and CDR2: MNHNS and SASEGT. This CDR3 comprises 14 residues. CDR3: CASTVLGFRSPLHF. The CDR3 DNA reads TGTGCCAGCACCGTACTGGGGTTTAGATCACCCCTCCACTTT.

This clonotype has at least ten counts. J is TRBJ2-2 and V is TRBV7-8; the D is unclear. Germline CDR1 and CDR2: SGHVS and FQNEAQ. V dropped 1 base and J dropped 6 bases, with 3 bases sitting between them. The CDR3 sequence is 12 residues long. The DNA for the CDR3 is TGTGCCAGCAGCTTAGGCGCCGGGGAGCTGTTTTTT. This gives the protein CASSLGAGELFF. Filled out from reference TRBV7-8 and TRBJ2-2, the complete variable domain reads GAGVSQSPRYKVAKRGQDVALRCDPISGHVSLFWYQQALGQGPEFLTYFQNEAQLDKSGLPSDRFFAERPEGSVSTLKIQRTQQEDSAVYLCASSLGAGELFFGEGSRLTVL.

This clonotype came up many times. CDR3 region: CASKTGQGLTGELFF. CDR3 in DNA: TGTGCCAGCAAGACGGGACAGGGATTAACCGGGGAGCTGTTTTTT. The chain carries TRBV6-2 or TRBV6-3 and TRBJ2-2, with TRBD1 matching over 9 bases. The CDR3 is 15 residues long. Germline assignment: CDR1 MNHEY and CDR2 SVGEGT. After removal of 7 bases from V and 5 bases from J, the junction contained 8 bases not matched to a gene.

This clonotype was seen repeatedly, ten times or more. The genes are TRBV15 and TRBJ2-7, with 8 bases matching TRBD1. Trimming cost V 0 bases and J 7 bases; bases outside gene matches: 11. CDR3 length: 16 amino acids. CDR1 and CDR2 from the germline V gene are LNHNV and YYDKDF (reference sequence). CDR3 nucleotide sequence: TGTGCCACCAGCAGAGATGTGGACAGGGAATTAGGTGAGCAGTACTTC. Its translation is CATSRDVDRELGEQYF.

This clonotype has ten or more counts. The rearrangement joins TRBV20-1 to TRBJ2-7, with TRBD2 matching over 10 bases. This CDR3 spans 14 amino acids. CDR1 is DFQATT, CDR2 SNEGSKA, per germline (reference sequence). With 2 bases clipped from V and 2 bases from J, the junction kept 3 bases outside the gene matches. CDR3 sequence: CSARSGLAAYEQYF. CDR3 bases: TGCAGTGCTAGAAGCGGACTAGCGGCCTACGAGCAGTACTTC.

The chain has TRBV6-2 or TRBV6-3 and TRBJ2-7; 8 bases line up with TRBD1. Germline-derived CDR1 and CDR2 are MNHEY and SVGEGT. J gave up 2 bases and V 11 bases, and 14 bases lay outside the gene matches. This CDR3 region has 15 residues. The CDR3 loop reads CAPYLPDRVAYEQYF. The CDR3 DNA reads TGTGCCCCATACCTCCCGGACAGGGTAGCCTACGAGCAGTACTTC.

V gene TRBV4-3 combines with J gene TRBJ1-1, with D unclear. V was clipped by 0 bases and J by 1 base, with 6 bases between them. Germline CDR1 is LGHNA and CDR2 is YSLEER. The CDR3 is 14 residues long. The CDR3 DNA follows: TGCGCCAGCAGCCAAGATGGAGCGAACACTGAAGCTTTCTTT. This gives the protein CASSQDGANTEAFF.

This clonotype was observed at least ten times. The chain joins TRBV2 to TRBJ1-1, with 7 bases lining up with TRBD1. CDR1 and CDR2 from the germline V gene are SNHLY and FYNNEI. The CDR3 length is 15 residues. The trim removed 6 bases at V and 0 bases at J, leaving 7 bases unmatched. The CDR3 sequence is CASSLQGRVNTEAFF. CDR3 in DNA: TGTGCCAGCAGCCTACAGGGGCGAGTGAACACTGAAGCTTTCTTT.